This T cell receptor (beta chain) was captured in a study of cytomegalovirus exposure and HLA in healthy donors. General study results and limits: Earlier analysis yielded a pattern in which most TCR beta V segments were productive about 90% or about 30% of the time. Most observed TCR sequences were rare, whereas some public TCRs were detected in many donors.

Nominal health characterized the donors when sampled, though unrecorded immune exposures were likely. The germline V gene has CDR1 ENHRY and CDR2 SYGVKD. The CDR3 has 12 residues. Germline trimming cut 2 bases from V and 11 bases from J; bases unmatched to any gene: 2. Researchers ran the PCR with 60 Vbeta and 13 Jbeta primers. Only in-frame clones appear in the TCRdb table, and some are missing; sequencing was by immunoSEQ multiplex PCR. The sample consists of about 160,000 clones, approximately 85% of them appearing once. On this clone itself: The target antigen is unknown.

The sample was PBMCs. The chain carries TRBV10-3 and TRBJ1-1; 10 bases align to TRBD1. This TCR came from a middle-aged man in good health and CMV-seropositive. DNA for the CDR3: TGTGCCATCAGTGAGGGGACAGGGGTCGCTTTCTTT. Translated, it gives CAISEGTGVAFF.